This paragraph covers one T cell receptor (beta chain) sequence. Sequencing used immunoSEQ multiplex PCR; TCRdb keeps in-frame clones, though not all of them. In the table there are about 270,000 clones, approximately 86% of which are singletons. This entry is derived from a study of blood T cell repertoires in COVID-19. Study-wide background: Samples taken during acute and convalescent COVID-19 were collected in the United States, Italy and Spain.

Per germline, CDR1 GTSNPN and CDR2 SVGIG (reference sequence). The V gene end was trimmed by 4 bases and the J gene end by 7 bases; junction bases not matched to a gene: 15. The CDR3 spans 16 residues. The clonotype was recovered from a man aged 40-49 years with active or convalescent COVID-19. The genes are TRBV30 and TRBJ2-7; 11 bases are a match to TRBD2. Sequencing input: peripheral blood. Here the CDR3 reads CAWTKRQGVAGGEQYF. CDR3 in DNA: TGTGCCTGGACCAAACGCCAGGGAGTAGCGGGGGGGGAGCAGTACTTC.